This TCR beta chain was sequenced in a study of graft-versus-host responses after intestinal transplantation. In the study overall: Once they had received anti-thymocyte globulin induction, all recipients took tacrolimus and steroids for about three years. Findings and caveats of the study: Early post-transplant falls in HvG clones accompanied the peak levels of circulating GvH clones.

As concerns this clone: The antigen is unknown.

Germline V CDR1 and CDR2: SGHRS, YFSETQ. The V end lost 0 bases, the J end lost 1 base, and 26 bases lay between the germline ends. The length of the CDR3 is 21 residues. Only in-frame clones appear in the TCRdb table, and some are missing; sequencing was by immunoSEQ multiplex PCR. This table has about 50,000 clones, approximately 91% appearing once. The material was unstimulated CD4+ T cells sorted from spleen or lymph node cells, obtained before transplant. J is TRBJ2-1 and V is TRBV5-1; D is tentatively TRBD1 or TRBD2 (6 bases each). The clonotype was recovered from a human donor who was the organ donor for an intestinal transplant. CDR3 sequence reads: CASSLEVPRGGTGQSYNEQFF. CDR3 in DNA: TGCGCCAGCAGCTTGGAAGTACCGCGGGGAGGCACAGGGCAGTCCTACAATGAGCAGTTCTTC.